This TCR beta chain was retrieved from a study of preoperative IRX-2 immunotherapy in early breast cancer. The treatment is: preoperative locoregional IRX-2 cytokine immunotherapy. Preoperative locoregional IRX-2 cytokine immunotherapy was tested in the phase Ib source study. Only in-frame clones appear in the TCRdb table, and some are missing; sequencing was by immunoSEQ multiplex PCR. The sample has approximately 12,000 clones; approximately 91% are singletons. Trimming at V came to 3 bases and at J to 4 bases, leaving 8 bases not matched to a gene. Germline V gene data show CDR1 as MNHNS and CDR2 as SASEGT. This CDR3 has 16 residues.

The chain has TRBV6-1 and TRBJ2-1; TRBD2 agrees at 8 bases. Sampling was conducted from a patient treated with IRX-2 immunotherapy. The TCR comes from a human donor with breast cancer. The CDR3 sequence: CASSDGSGGRYNEQFF. CDR3 DNA sequence: TGTGCCAGCAGTGACGGGAGCGGGGGAAGATACAATGAGCAGTTCTTC.